Each of the 27 T cell receptor beta chains below was sequenced from the same sample in a study of cytomegalovirus exposure and HLA in healthy donors. It was with 60 Vbeta and 13 Jbeta primers that the PCR ran. The data were produced by immunoSEQ multiplex PCR, yet TCRdb's version contains in-frame clones alone and is incomplete. The sample shows around 170,000 clones, around 78% of them seen only once. The sample consisted of PBMCs. The receptors stem from a woman between 50 and 59 years old in good health and CMV-seropositive.

The chain is built from TRBV6-5 and TRBJ1-2; tentatively, D is TRBD1 (6 bases). Germline loops: CDR1 MNHEY, CDR2 SVGAGI. This CDR3 has 12 residues. The ends were cut back, 4 bases at V and 8 bases at J, with 11 bases in the middle. The CDR3 region has the DNA TGTGCCAGCAGTTCAACAGGGCTAGGCTACACCTTC. It is translated as CASSSTGLGYTF.

This rearrangement joins TRBV2 to TRBJ2-5; TRBD2 agrees at 7 bases. The CDR3 has 14 amino acids. Germline V gives CDR1 SNHLY, CDR2 FYNNEI. Germline trimming cut 9 bases from V and 1 base from J; bases unmatched to any gene: 8. As DNA, the CDR3 is TGTGCCAGTAGCGGGTCCATCTCCCAAGAGACCCAGTACTTC. This encodes CASSGSISQETQYF.

This clone showed up just a few times. The J gene is TRBJ1-4, the V gene TRBV10-2, with D perhaps matching TRBD1 (5 bases). The germline V gene encodes CDR1 WSHSY and CDR2 SAAADI. The CDR3 is 16 residues long. The V gene lost 3 bases and the J gene lost 0 bases, with 11 bases spanning the gap. The CDR3 region has the DNA TGCGCCAGCAGTGACTCCGACAGAGCAACTAATGAAAAACTGTTTTTT. Translation: CASSDSDRATNEKLFF.

This clone was seen a few times. The chain has TRBV28 and TRBJ2-3, with 8 bases that match TRBD2. Losses at the gene ends were 7 bases for V and 1 base for J; bases not matched to a gene: 4. CDR1 is MDHEN, CDR2 SYDVKM, per germline. The CDR3 is made up of 14 amino acids. The CDR3 protein is CASTPTSGTDTQYF. The CDR3 DNA follows: TGTGCCAGCACCCCGACTAGCGGCACAGATACGCAGTATTTT. The full variable domain, completed using reference TRBV28 and TRBJ2-3, is DVKVTQSSRYLVKRTGEKVFLECVQDMDHENMFWYRQDPGLGLRLIYFSYDVKMKEKGDIPEGYSVSREKKERFSLILESASTNQTSMYLCASTPTSGTDTQYFGPGTRLTVL.

The chain joins TRBV5-4 to TRBJ2-1; TRBD2 matches at 12 bases. This CDR3 spans 14 amino acids. J lost 7 bases, V lost 4 bases, and 3 bases had no gene match. The germline V gene encodes CDR1 SGHNT and CDR2 YYREEE (reference sequence). CDR3 coding DNA: TGTGCCAGCAGCGATGGACTAGCGGGAAATGAGCAGTTCTTC. Amino acids: CASSDGLAGNEQFF.

This clone was counted only a few times. J is TRBJ2-7 and V is TRBV5-6, with 9 positions matching TRBD2. Germline lookup yields CDR1 SGHDT and CDR2 YYEEEE. Losses at the gene ends were 1 base for V and 7 bases for J; bases not matched to a gene: 6. CDR3 length equals 14 residues. Here the CDR3 reads CASSLSSGMGEQYF. Written as DNA, the CDR3 is TGTGCCAGCAGCTTGTCTAGCGGGATGGGAGAGCAGTACTTC.

The rearrangement links TRBV30 to TRBJ1-1; 7 nucleotides agree with TRBD1. The CDR3 contains 13 residues. Germline loops: CDR1 GTSNPN, CDR2 SVGIG (reference sequence). With 0 bases clipped from V and 7 bases from J, the junction kept 5 bases outside the gene matches. The CDR3 nucleotides read TGTGCCTGGAGTGTAGGGACAGTGGGTGAAGCTTTCTTT. It translates to CAWSVGTVGEAFF.

This clone was recorded a few times. The chain joins TRBV29-1 to TRBJ1-1; a weak D match, TRBD1 (6 bases). Trimming removed 6 bases from V and 0 bases from J, with 14 bases in between. The CDR3 totals 14 residues. Germline V lookup: CDR1 SQVTM, CDR2 ANQGSEA. CDR3 sequence (DNA): TGCAGCGTAGACCAAACAGGGATGAACACTGAAGCTTTCTTT. Its protein is CSVDQTGMNTEAFF.

Turning to this clone: An end of the junction differs from the germline gene, which may be a read error. This sequence joins TRBV5-6 and TRBJ2-6; TRBD2 aligns across 8 bases. This CDR3 is 15 amino acids long. Germline V gene sequence: CDR1 SGHDT, CDR2 YYEEEE. The CDR3 is CASSLGPRGGNGLTF. DNA for the CDR3: TGTGCCAGCAGCTTGGGTCCTCGGGGGGGAAACGGCCTGACTTTC.

The rearrangement uses TRBV5-1 and TRBJ2-4, with D perhaps TRBD1 (6 bases). This CDR3 is 20 amino acids long. Trimming shortened V by 0 bases and J by 0 bases, and 22 bases separated the two germline ends. Germline values: CDR1 SGHRS, CDR2 YFSETQ. The CDR3 protein is CASSLVSGVAARRAKNIQYF. In DNA form, the CDR3 reads TGCGCCAGCAGCTTGGTGTCAGGGGTTGCGGCTCGGCGAGCCAAAAACATTCAGTACTTC. Complete variable domain (other parts from reference TRBV5-1 and TRBJ2-4): KAGVTQTPRYLIKTRGQQVTLSCSPISGHRSVSWYQQTPGQGLQFLFEYFSETQRNKGNFPGRFSGRQFSNSRSEMNVSTLELGDSALYLCASSLVSGVAARRAKNIQYFGAGTRLSVL.

The J gene is TRBJ2-2, the V gene TRBV13, with unresolved D. From germline, CDR1 is PRHDT and CDR2 FYEKMQ (reference sequence). The CDR3 totals 12 residues. With 3 bases removed from V and 7 bases from J, the gap between germline ends came to 6 bases. The CDR3 DNA sequence: TGTGCCAGCAGCTTTAAACTCGGGGAGCTGTTTTTT. This encodes CASSFKLGELFF. Full variable domain (outside the CDR3, taken from reference TRBV13 and TRBJ2-2): AAGVIQSPRHLIKEKRETATLKCYPIPRHDTVYWYQQGPGQDPQFLISFYEKMQSDKGSIPDRFSAQQFSDYHSELNMSSLELGDSALYFCASSFKLGELFFGEGSRLTVL.

This clone has a handful of counts. The chain recombines TRBV7-2 with TRBJ1-2; TRBD1 aligns across 11 bases. The ends lost 4 bases at V and 8 bases at J; junction bases unmatched: 9. This CDR3 comprises 15 residues. From germline, CDR1 is SGHTA and CDR2 FQGNSA. CDR3 loop: CASSSDRGRLGGYTF. The CDR3 bases are TGTGCCAGCAGCTCGGACAGGGGGCGACTAGGAGGCTACACCTTC.

This clone has just one count. V gene TRBV28 combines with J gene TRBJ2-7; 8 bases are shared with TRBD2. The CDR3 has 18 amino acids. The J segment lost 3 bases and the V segment lost 3 bases, leaving 16 bases of the junction unmatched. Germline values: CDR1 MDHEN, CDR2 SYDVKM. CDR3 loop: CASSFAPGLGAGGYEQYF. CDR3 bases: TGTGCCAGCAGTTTTGCCCCGGGACTTGGGGCGGGGGGCTACGAGCAGTACTTC.

The V gene is TRBV27, the J gene TRBJ2-7; 9 bases line up with TRBD1. The germline V gene encodes CDR1 MNHEY and CDR2 SMNVEV (reference sequence). Unmatched junction bases numbered 12, after V lost 3 bases and J lost 6 bases. The CDR3 covers 16 residues. CDR3 amino acids: CASSFLPGQGLGEQYF. The CDR3 nucleotides are TGTGCCAGCAGTTTTCTCCCGGGACAGGGTCTCGGCGAGCAGTACTTC.

The CDR3 bases are TGTGCCAGCAGGACTAGTGAGAGTACTGAAGCTTTCTTT. Its protein is CASRTSESTEAFF. The chain couples TRBV2 to TRBJ1-1; D gene unclear. Germline CDR1 is SNHLY and CDR2 is FYNNEI. Trimming removed 6 bases at V and 5 bases at J, with 13 bases between. This CDR3 is built from 13 residues. Drawing the rest from reference TRBV2 and TRBJ1-1, the complete variable domain is EPEVTQTPSHQVTQMGQEVILRCVPISNHLYFYWYRQILGQKVEFLVSFYNNEISEKSEIFDDQFSVERPDGSNFTLKIRSTKLEDSAMYFCASRTSESTEAFFGQGTRLTVV.

V usage is TRBV30 and J usage is TRBJ1-1; a possible D gene is TRBD1 (5 bases). This CDR3 has 14 residues. Germline V gene sequence: CDR1 GTSNPN, CDR2 SVGIG (reference sequence). Trimming shortened V by 4 bases and J by 2 bases, and 14 bases separated the two germline ends. CDR3 loop: CAWTHGHPNTEAFF. The CDR3 DNA is TGTGCCTGGACCCATGGACACCCTAACACTGAAGCTTTCTTT.

The J gene is TRBJ1-1, the V gene TRBV29-1; 8 bases agree with TRBD1. V trimming: 6 bases; J trimming: 5 bases; junction bases outside the gene matches: 5. This CDR3 has 12 amino acids. In germline, CDR1 is SQVTM, CDR2 ANQGSEA. CDR3 DNA sequence: TGCAGCGTCTCAGGGGGCGAGACTGAAGCTTTCTTT. Amino acid sequence: CSVSGGETEAFF.

J is TRBJ2-7 and V is TRBV19; 7 nucleotides line up with TRBD1. V was pared by 3 bases and J by 4 bases, with 9 bases of the junction left unmatched. This CDR3 comprises 15 residues. The germline V gene encodes CDR1 LNHDA and CDR2 SQIVND (reference sequence). The CDR3 region has the DNA TGTGCCAGTAGTATGAGGGGCAGGGGGTTGTACGAGCAGTACTTC. It translates to CASSMRGRGLYEQYF.

This chain connects TRBV29-1 to TRBJ1-1; D gene ambiguous. Trimming removed 0 bases at V and 0 bases at J, with 5 bases between. CDR3 length equals 13 residues. The germline gives CDR1 SQVTM, CDR2 ANQGSEA. Here the CDR3 DNA reads TGCAGCGTTGAAGACAGGATGAACACTGAAGCTTTCTTT. Translation gives CSVEDRMNTEAFF.

The V and J genes are TRBV6-5 and TRBJ2-6, with D maybe TRBD2 (5 bases). CDR3 length equals 15 residues. The germline CDR1 and CDR2 sequences are MNHEY and SVGAGI. V gave up 2 bases and J gave up 2 bases, with 7 bases separating them. The CDR3 nucleotides are TGTGCCAGCAGTTACACTAGTCCTGGGGCCAACGTCCTGACTTTC. Translating gives CASSYTSPGANVLTF.

The chain employs TRBV5-5 and TRBJ2-2; 9 bases are shared with TRBD2. J lost 6 bases, V lost 4 bases, and 16 bases had no gene match. Germline V gene lookup returns CDR1 SGHKS and CDR2 YYEKEE (reference sequence). The CDR3 contains 18 residues. The CDR3 nucleotides read TGTGCCAGCAGCCCGTTAGAGAGCGGGAGGAGGTATTCCGGGGAGCTGTTTTTT. This gives the protein CASSPLESGRRYSGELFF. The full variable domain, with the rest looked up from reference TRBV5-5 and TRBJ2-2, is DAGVTQSPTHLIKTRGQQVTLRCSPISGHKSVSWYQQVLGQGPQFIFQYYEKEERGRGNFPDRFSARQFPNYSSELNVNALLLGDSALYLCASSPLESGRRYSGELFFGEGSRLTVL.

This chain joins TRBV19 and TRBJ2-7, with D perhaps TRBD1 (5 bases). This CDR3 has 15 amino acids. Trimming stripped 6 bases from V and 5 bases from J, with 20 bases between. The germline CDR1 and CDR2 sequences are LNHDA and SQIVND (reference sequence). This CDR3 is CASSKMGQPPNEQYF. The CDR3 DNA is TGTGCCAGTAGCAAGATGGGGCAACCCCCCAACGAGCAGTACTTC.

The chain combines TRBV5-1 with TRBJ1-4; a weak D match, TRBD1 (5 bases). Germline values: CDR1 SGHRS, CDR2 YFSETQ. The ends were cut back, 5 bases at V and 3 bases at J, with 11 bases in the middle. This CDR3 contains 14 residues. The CDR3 DNA is TGCGCCAGCAGAATAGGGGCGCCTAATGAAAAACTGTTTTTT. It encodes CASRIGAPNEKLFF.

This sequence joins TRBV11-2 and TRBJ1-2, with a tentative D call TRBD1 (5 bases). The CDR3 contains 13 residues. The V gene lost 5 bases and the J gene lost 4 bases, with 11 bases spanning the gap. The germline V gene has CDR1 SGHAT and CDR2 FQNNGV. Here the CDR3 DNA reads TGTGCCAGCAGCCGTGGGGGGGGCTATGGCTACACCTTC. Its translation is CASSRGGGYGYTF.

The chain has TRBV7-8 and TRBJ2-7; 10 bases align to TRBD1. V was pared by 5 bases and J by 2 bases, with 6 bases of the junction left unmatched. Germline loops: CDR1 SGHVS, CDR2 FQNEAQ. This CDR3 has 15 amino acids. CDR3 protein: CASSRDRGSTYEQYF. Here the CDR3 DNA reads TGTGCCAGCAGCCGGGACAGGGGTAGTACCTACGAGCAGTACTTC.

This chain links TRBV27 with TRBJ2-1; maybe TRBD2 (6 bases). This CDR3 comprises 13 residues. Germline CDR1 and CDR2: MNHEY and SMNVEV (reference sequence). V shed 2 bases and J shed 11 bases, with 13 bases lying between them. The CDR3 region is CASSLDPGSKQFF. CDR3 coding DNA: TGTGCCAGCAGTTTAGACCCCGGGAGTAAGCAGTTCTTC.

CDR3 residues: CASSRTGGLYGYTF. DNA of the CDR3: TGTGCCAGCAGCCGGACAGGGGGCCTCTATGGCTACACCTTC. This rearrangement joins TRBV5-4 to TRBJ1-2; 11 bases are shared with TRBD1. J was trimmed by 4 bases and V by 4 bases; bases with no gene match: 3. The germline CDR1 and CDR2 sequences are SGHNT and YYREEE (reference sequence). This CDR3 spans 14 amino acids.